This T cell receptor beta chain derives from a study of blood T cell repertoires in COVID-19. Sequenced by immunoSEQ multiplex PCR; TCRdb stores in-frame clones only, minus some. Of about 280,000 clones in the sample, over 75% were seen once. The CDR3 is 16 residues long. Trimming shortened V by 1 base and J by 0 bases, and 11 bases separated the two germline ends. Germline V lookup: CDR1 SGHRS, CDR2 YFSETQ. The sequence was collected from a man aged 50 or older with active or convalescent COVID-19. The genes are TRBV5-1 and TRBJ1-3, with D possibly matching TRBD1 (6 bases). Sample: peripheral blood. CDR3 DNA: TGCGCCAGCAGCTTGCAGGGGCCTTACTCTGGAAACACCATATATTTT. Translating gives CASSLQGPYSGNTIYF.